This T cell receptor beta chain was identified during a study of blood T cell repertoires in COVID-19. Study in general: The United States, Italy and Spain supplied acute and convalescent COVID-19 samples. The cDNA or gDNA used as material had been derived from T cells, B-cell-depleted T cells, or PBMCs.

The V segment lost 7 bases and the J segment 3 bases; nucleotides outside the gene matches: 15. The germline V gene encodes CDR1 MDHEN and CDR2 SYDVKM. CDR3 size: 18 residues. Per the study methods: Reference gene primer amplification gave nucleated cell count estimates. This table comes from immunoSEQ multiplex PCR, and its TCRdb copy is limited to in-frame clones, with some not included. V and J calls and clone size come straight from that table; D and trimming were deduced from the DNA. The sample includes hundreds of thousands of clones, around 90% of them seen just once. This receptor was obtained from a man aged 60-69 years who had recovered from COVID-19. The V call is TRBV28, the J call TRBJ1-1; TRBD1 agrees at 12 bases. Sequenced sample: peripheral blood. CDR3: CASNPPTGTGGNHTEAFF. In nucleotides, the CDR3 is TGTGCCAGCAACCCCCCTACGGGGACAGGGGGCAATCACACTGAAGCTTTCTTT.